These T cell receptor beta chains were read from a single sample in a study of OX40 agonist ivuxolimab in advanced cancers. The method was immunoSEQ multiplex PCR; TCRdb's version includes in-frame clones alone and lacks a portion of them. The profile shows 25,000 to 35,000 clones, about four fifths of them singletons. The starting material was CD4+ or CD8+ T cells sorted from blood, obtained in a trial of the OX40 agonist ivuxolimab. The receptor set was obtained from an adult with an advanced solid tumor such as melanoma, head and neck, liver or kidney cancer. The CDR3 runs from the conserved cysteine through the conserved F or W. Each record gives: D gene, J gene, V gene, CDR3 length, clone size, CDR3 DNA, CDR3 protein. A D gene is named only where the DNA matches it firmly. Clone size is given for some rows only: seen once, a few or many times, or a class if the clone is expanded.

d_gene: .
j_gene: TRBJ2-7
v_gene: TRBV6-6
len: 12
abundance: .
CDR3nt: TGTGCCAGCAGTTACTCCGGTGGCGAGCAGTACTTC
CDR3aa: CASSYSGGEQYF

d_gene: TRBD1
j_gene: TRBJ2-2
v_gene: TRBV18
len: 18
abundance: few
CDR3nt: TGTGCCAGCTCACCCAAAGGACAGGGAGCCGTGAACACCGGGGAGCTGTTTTTT
CDR3aa: CASSPKGQGAVNTGELFF

d_gene: TRBD1
j_gene: TRBJ2-2
v_gene: TRBV7-6
len: 15
abundance: .
CDR3nt: TGTGCCAGCAGCTATACGACAGGGCAAACCGGGGAGCTGTTTTTT
CDR3aa: CASSYTTGQTGELFF

d_gene: .
j_gene: TRBJ2-7
v_gene: TRBV28
len: 14
abundance: .
CDR3nt: TGTGCCAGCAGTTCCCCCAGGGGCTCCTACGAGCAGTACTTC
CDR3aa: CASSSPRGSYEQYF

d_gene: .
j_gene: TRBJ1-1
v_gene: TRBV4-2
len: 16
abundance: .
CDR3nt: TGTGCCAGCAGCAAACGCTTGGGGCAGGCCAACACTGAAGCTTTCTTT
CDR3aa: CASSKRLGQANTEAFF

d_gene: .
j_gene: TRBJ2-2
v_gene: TRBV15
len: 15
abundance: .
CDR3nt: TGTGCCACCAGCAGCAAGAGAGACGGCACCGGGGAGCTGTTTTTT
CDR3aa: CATSSKRDGTGELFF

d_gene: .
j_gene: TRBJ2-5
v_gene: TRBV5-1
len: 20
abundance: .
CDR3nt: TGCGCCAGCAGCTTGAAAACGCAAATCATGACGACCCTGTACCAAGAGACCCAGTACTTC
CDR3aa: CASSLKTQIMTTLYQETQYF

d_gene: .
j_gene: TRBJ2-7
v_gene: TRBV5-4
len: 14
abundance: .
CDR3nt: TGTGCCAGCAGCTTATCTGTAGGGGATTACGAGCAGTACTTC
CDR3aa: CASSLSVGDYEQYF

d_gene: .
j_gene: TRBJ2-7
v_gene: TRBV25-1
len: 13
abundance: .
CDR3nt: TGTGCCAGCAGGTACTCTGGACACAACGAGCAGTACTTC
CDR3aa: CASRYSGHNEQYF

d_gene: .
j_gene: TRBJ2-7
v_gene: TRBV9
len: 13
abundance: .
CDR3nt: TGTGCCAGCAGCGTAGGTAACTCCTACGAGCAGTACTTC
CDR3aa: CASSVGNSYEQYF

d_gene: TRBD1
j_gene: TRBJ2-5
v_gene: TRBV11-2
len: 15
abundance: .
CDR3nt: TGTGCCAGCAGCGAGCTACAGGGGAACCAAGAGACCCAGTACTTC
CDR3aa: CASSELQGNQETQYF

d_gene: .
j_gene: TRBJ2-7
v_gene: TRBV2
len: 17
abundance: .
CDR3nt: TGTGCCGCCAGCGGCAGTGTTGGACCCCGATGGTCCTACGAGCAGTACTTC
CDR3aa: CAASGSVGPRWSYEQYF

d_gene: .
j_gene: TRBJ2-1
v_gene: TRBV19
len: 12
abundance: .
CDR3nt: TGTGCCAGTAGTATTGGGGGGAATGAGCAGTTCTTC
CDR3aa: CASSIGGNEQFF

d_gene: .
j_gene: TRBJ2-3
v_gene: TRBV27
len: 15
abundance: .
CDR3nt: TGTGCCAGCAGTTTAATCAGGGGTAGCACAGATACGCAGTATTTT
CDR3aa: CASSLIRGSTDTQYF

d_gene: .
j_gene: TRBJ2-7
v_gene: TRBV5-5
len: 14
abundance: once
CDR3nt: TGTGCCAGCAGCGCGGCCCAGGGGGGCGGCGAGCAGTACTTC
CDR3aa: CASSAAQGGGEQYF

d_gene: TRBD2
j_gene: TRBJ2-3
v_gene: TRBV27
len: 16
abundance: .
CDR3nt: TGTGCCAGCAGCGCCTCTCCGGGAGGATTCACAGATACGCAGTATTTT
CDR3aa: CASSASPGGFTDTQYF

d_gene: .
j_gene: TRBJ2-3
v_gene: TRBV6-5
len: 13
abundance: .
CDR3nt: TGTGCCACCTCCAGAGGGAGCACAGATACGCAGTATTTT
CDR3aa: CATSRGSTDTQYF

d_gene: .
j_gene: TRBJ1-4
v_gene: TRBV6-5
len: 13
abundance: .
CDR3nt: TGTGCCAGCAGTGACAGGAGGAATGAAAAACTGTTTTTT
CDR3aa: CASSDRRNEKLFF

d_gene: .
j_gene: TRBJ1-6
v_gene: TRBV6-5
len: 16
abundance: .
CDR3nt: TGTGCCAGCAGTTATTCCCTACACCCACGGAATTCACCCCTCCACTTT
CDR3aa: CASSYSLHPRNSPLHF

d_gene: .
j_gene: TRBJ2-3
v_gene: TRBV28
len: 14
abundance: once
CDR3nt: TGTGCCAGCAGCCCGCCCAGGGTGATGGATACGCAGTATTTT
CDR3aa: CASSPPRVMDTQYF

d_gene: .
j_gene: TRBJ2-1
v_gene: TRBV13
len: 14
abundance: .
CDR3nt: TGTGCCAGCAGCTTAGTAGCAGGAAACAATGAGCAGTTCTTC
CDR3aa: CASSLVAGNNEQFF

d_gene: TRBD1
j_gene: TRBJ2-7
v_gene: TRBV30
len: 16
abundance: .
CDR3nt: TGTGCCTGGAGTGAGCCCTGGACAGGGATTAGCTACGAGCAGTACTTC
CDR3aa: CAWSEPWTGISYEQYF

d_gene: TRBD1
j_gene: TRBJ2-2
v_gene: TRBV6-5
len: 13
abundance: .
CDR3nt: TGTGCCAGCAGTTACAAGGGGGCCGGGGAGCCGTTTTTT
CDR3aa: CASSYKGAGEPFF

d_gene: .
j_gene: TRBJ1-2
v_gene: TRBV6-4
len: 11
abundance: .
CDR3nt: TGTGCCAGCAGTCCTAACTATGGCTACACCTTC
CDR3aa: CASSPNYGYTF

d_gene: .
j_gene: TRBJ1-2
v_gene: TRBV7-9
len: 15
abundance: once
CDR3nt: TGTGCCAGCAGCTTAGCGTCTTGGGGAGACTATGGCTACACCTTC
CDR3aa: CASSLASWGDYGYTF

d_gene: TRBD1
j_gene: TRBJ1-5
v_gene: TRBV6-1
len: 13
abundance: .
CDR3nt: TGTGCCAGCATCAGGACAGGGGATCAGCCCCAGCATTTT
CDR3aa: CASIRTGDQPQHF

d_gene: TRBD2
j_gene: TRBJ2-1
v_gene: TRBV13
len: 15
abundance: once
CDR3nt: TGTGCCAGCAGCTTAGCGGGAGGGCCCCAGCATGAGCAGTTCTTC
CDR3aa: CASSLAGGPQHEQFF

d_gene: TRBD2
j_gene: TRBJ2-1
v_gene: TRBV27
len: 13
abundance: .
CDR3nt: TGTGCCAGCAGTCGCGGGGGGGCCGATGAGCAGTTCTTC
CDR3aa: CASSRGGADEQFF

d_gene: TRBD1
j_gene: TRBJ1-5
v_gene: TRBV27
len: 19
abundance: .
CDR3nt: TGTGCCAGCAGTCCCAACCCCCTAAGACTAGACAGGGCCGATCAGCCCCAGCATTTT
CDR3aa: CASSPNPLRLDRADQPQHF

d_gene: .
j_gene: TRBJ2-1
v_gene: TRBV6-1
len: 15
abundance: .
CDR3nt: TGTGCCAGCAGTGTCTCTCGGGGGTTGGGGAATGAGCAGTTCTTC
CDR3aa: CASSVSRGLGNEQFF

d_gene: .
j_gene: TRBJ1-2
v_gene: TRBV4-1
len: 13
abundance: .
CDR3nt: TGCGCCAGCAGCCAAGATCAAAGGGACGGCTACACCTTC
CDR3aa: CASSQDQRDGYTF

d_gene: .
j_gene: TRBJ2-2
v_gene: TRBV7-9
len: 12
abundance: once
CDR3nt: TGTGCCAGACAATATGGGACCGGGGAGCTGTTTTTT
CDR3aa: CARQYGTGELFF

d_gene: .
j_gene: TRBJ1-2
v_gene: TRBV7-2
len: 17
abundance: .
CDR3nt: TGTGCCAGCAGCCTAGACGGTTCGAGGGCGCCTATCTATGGCTACACCTTC
CDR3aa: CASSLDGSRAPIYGYTF

d_gene: .
j_gene: TRBJ1-6
v_gene: TRBV25-1
len: 14
abundance: .
CDR3nt: TGTGCCACCAAAGGAGGAGGGGATGTTTCACCCCTCCACTTT
CDR3aa: CATKGGGDVSPLHF

d_gene: .
j_gene: TRBJ1-1
v_gene: TRBV2
len: 12
abundance: .
CDR3nt: TGTGCCAGGACAGGTGTGAACACTGAAGCTTTCTTT
CDR3aa: CARTGVNTEAFF

d_gene: .
j_gene: TRBJ2-7
v_gene: TRBV7-9
len: 11
abundance: .
CDR3nt: TGTGCCAGCAGCTTGGACTACGAGCAGTACTTC
CDR3aa: CASSLDYEQYF

d_gene: TRBD2
j_gene: TRBJ2-7
v_gene: TRBV4-1
len: 14
abundance: .
CDR3nt: TGCGCCAGCAGCCAAGTGACTAGCTCCGGCGAGCAGTACTTC
CDR3aa: CASSQVTSSGEQYF

d_gene: TRBD2
j_gene: TRBJ2-3
v_gene: TRBV7-9
len: 18
abundance: .
CDR3nt: TGTGCCAGCAGCCAAGGACTAGCGGGGGGGCCGGGTGGAGATACGCAGTATTTT
CDR3aa: CASSQGLAGGPGGDTQYF

d_gene: TRBD2
j_gene: TRBJ2-3
v_gene: TRBV11-2
len: 15
abundance: .
CDR3nt: TGTGCCAGCAGCTTTACTAGCGGGAGTACAGATACGCAGTATTTT
CDR3aa: CASSFTSGSTDTQYF

d_gene: .
j_gene: TRBJ1-1
v_gene: TRBV30
len: 13
abundance: once
CDR3nt: TGTGCCTGGAAACCCTGGGGCAACACTGAAGCTTTCTTT
CDR3aa: CAWKPWGNTEAFF

d_gene: .
j_gene: TRBJ1-4
v_gene: TRBV4-3
len: 14
abundance: .
CDR3nt: TGCGCCAGCAGCCATGCAGGAGGAGGTGAAAAACTGTTTTTT
CDR3aa: CASSHAGGGEKLFF

d_gene: TRBD1
j_gene: TRBJ2-4
v_gene: TRBV2
len: 20
abundance: .
CDR3nt: TGTGCCAGCAGTGGCCAGACAGGGGATTCGCTACCCTTAGCCAAAAACATTCAGTACTTC
CDR3aa: CASSGQTGDSLPLAKNIQYF

d_gene: .
j_gene: TRBJ2-7
v_gene: TRBV27
len: 14
abundance: .
CDR3nt: TGTGCCAGCAGTTTAAGATACAACTCCTACGAGCAGTACTTC
CDR3aa: CASSLRYNSYEQYF

d_gene: .
j_gene: TRBJ1-1
v_gene: TRBV5-6
len: 12
abundance: .
CDR3nt: TGTGCCAGCAGCTTTAGCGGGGCTGAAGCTTTCTTT
CDR3aa: CASSFSGAEAFF

d_gene: .
j_gene: TRBJ2-5
v_gene: TRBV7-9
len: 13
abundance: .
CDR3nt: TGTGCCAGCAGCTTTGAGTACCAAGAGACCCAGTACTTC
CDR3aa: CASSFEYQETQYF

d_gene: .
j_gene: TRBJ1-5
v_gene: TRBV19
len: 14
abundance: .
CDR3nt: TGTGCCAGTACCGAAGGGGTTAGCAATCAGCCCCAGCATTTT
CDR3aa: CASTEGVSNQPQHF

d_gene: TRBD2
j_gene: TRBJ2-7
v_gene: TRBV27
len: 13
abundance: .
CDR3nt: TGTGCCAGCAGTTTAGCGGGAGTTTACGAGCAGTACTTC
CDR3aa: CASSLAGVYEQYF

d_gene: .
j_gene: TRBJ1-2
v_gene: TRBV6-5
len: 14
abundance: .
CDR3nt: TGTGCCAGCAGCCCCCGGGGGGCGAGCTATGGCTACACCTTC
CDR3aa: CASSPRGASYGYTF

d_gene: .
j_gene: TRBJ1-2
v_gene: TRBV6-6
len: 14
abundance: .
CDR3nt: TGTGCCAGCAGTTCCTCGGACAAGGATTATGGCTACACCTTC
CDR3aa: CASSSSDKDYGYTF

d_gene: .
j_gene: TRBJ1-5
v_gene: TRBV12-5
len: 11
abundance: .
CDR3nt: TGTGCTAGTGGTCCTGGTCAGCCCCAGCATTTT
CDR3aa: CASGPGQPQHF

d_gene: TRBD2
j_gene: TRBJ2-7
v_gene: TRBV7-9
len: 16
abundance: .
CDR3nt: TGTGCCAGCAGTCCATCCCCGCGGGGGGGGTGGTACGAGCAGTACTTC
CDR3aa: CASSPSPRGGWYEQYF